A single sample is the source of the 13 T cell receptor beta chains below, sequenced in a study of spatial heterogeneity in lung cancer. TCRdb reanalysed the 5' RACE reads using MiXCR and keeps one entry per CDR3 protein. The sample has 1,800 or so distinct CDR3 sequences, roughly 19% seen once. Sample time point: sample taken at primary tumor resection. Tumor, nontumor lung or frozen PBMC supplied whole RNA, sequenced without sorting. This specimen consisted of PBMCs, obtained at surgery. The receptors come from a male donor with early-stage non-small cell lung cancer.

By sample fraction, this clonotype is medium-sized. An end of the junction differs from the germline gene, which may be a read error. The genes are TRBV14 and TRBJ2-5; D is unclear. The CDR3 covers 9 residues. Germline lookup yields CDR1 SGHDN and CDR2 FVKESK. The CDR3 reads CASSQNPPF. CDR3 DNA: TGTGCCAGCAGCCAAAACCCACCCTTC.

Many counts were recorded for this clonotype. The chain links TRBV28 to TRBJ2-7; D might be TRBD1 or TRBD2, each matching 6 bases. CDR1 is MDHEN and CDR2 is SYDVKM in the germline V gene. This CDR3 has 16 residues. Trimming took off 3 bases at V and 6 bases at J, with 21 bases between the two ends. CDR3 sequence (DNA): TGTGCCAGCAGTTTCCTGGGGGGCAGGGAGGACTCCGAGCAGTACTTC. Its translation is CASSFLGGREDSEQYF.

This clonotype appeared many times. The J gene is TRBJ2-5, the V gene TRBV21-1; the table names TRBD1, a call not compared with the DNA. TRBV21-1 is a pseudogene locus. This CDR3 spans 20 amino acids. This CDR3 is CASSVAGDRGRPKPKETQYF. The CDR3 bases are TGTGCCAGCAGCGTCGCGGGGGACAGGGGGCGCCCGAAGCCCAAAGAGACCCAGTACTTC.

By share of the sample, this clonotype is medium-sized (0.01 to 0.1%). The gene calls are TRBV3-1 and TRBJ2-3, with D possibly being TRBD2 (5 bases). With 8 bases removed from V and 1 base from J, the gap between germline ends came to 13 bases. The CDR3 runs 14 residues. Germline loops: CDR1 LGHDT, CDR2 YNNKEL (reference sequence). The CDR3 nucleotides read TGTGCCAGCTCCCTCGGGGAACGCACAGATACGCAGTATTTT. Translating it yields CASSLGERTDTQYF.

Notes on this clonotype: A much bigger clone sits one base away, suggesting this may be a read error. The chain carries TRBV7-4 and TRBJ2-1, with D perhaps matching TRBD2 (6 bases). From germline, CDR1 is SGHVT and CDR2 SQSDAQ. This CDR3 is 15 amino acids long. This CDR3 is CVSSITSRPYNEQFF. The CDR3 DNA reads as TGTGTCAGCAGTATAACTAGCAGACCCTACAATGAGCAGTTCTTC.

This clonotype was seen only once. The junction departs from the called germline gene at one end, perhaps through a read error. The V and J genes are TRBV5-6 and TRBJ1-1, with 8 bases that match TRBD1. The CDR3 contains 13 residues. The germline V gene has CDR1 SGHDT and CDR2 YYEEEE. DNA of the CDR3: TGTGCCAGCAGCTCGGACAGGGAAACTGAAGTTTTCTTT. This encodes CASSSDRETEVFF. The whole variable domain, filled in from reference TRBV5-6 and TRBJ1-1, reads DAGVTQSPTHLIKTRGQQVTLRCSPKSGHDTVSWYQQALGQGPQFIFQYYEEEERQRGNFPDRFSGHQFPNYSSELNVNALLLGDSALYLCASSSDRETEVFFGQGTRLTVV.

Relative to its sample, this clonotype is medium-sized. This chain links TRBV10-1 with TRBJ2-5; D ambiguous. The CDR3 is 13 amino acids. Germline V gene data show CDR1 as WNHNN and CDR2 as SYGVQD (reference sequence). V lost 8 bases and J lost 5, with 15 bases in between. The CDR3 protein is CASSDRYSETQYF. Here the CDR3 DNA reads TGCGCCAGCTCGGACCGGTACTCGGAGACCCAGTACTTC.

This clonotype has more than one count but fewer than ten. The chain links TRBV18 to TRBJ2-3, with no clear D. Per the germline V gene, CDR1 is KGHSH and CDR2 is LQKENI. This CDR3 region has 11 residues. V was trimmed by 3 bases and J by 5 bases, leaving 3 bases between them. DNA for the CDR3: TGTGCCAGCTCACCGGGAGATACGCAGTATTTT. Protein product: CASSPGDTQYF.

The genes are TRBV7-2 and TRBJ2-3; possibly TRBD2 for D (5 bases). Trimming stripped 6 bases from V and 0 bases from J, with 16 bases between. The CDR3 contains 16 residues. Germline V gene sequence: CDR1 SGHTA, CDR2 FQGNSA. DNA for the CDR3: TGTGCCAGCAGTTTCCTAGTGGGAGCTAGCACAGATACGCAGTATTTT. This translates into CASSFLVGASTDTQYF.

This clonotype counts as medium-sized (0.01 to 0.1%). The V call is TRBV28, the J call TRBJ2-3; no reliable D call. The length of the CDR3 is 13 residues. V was clipped by 6 bases and J by 3 bases, with 10 bases between them. CDR1 and CDR2 from the germline V gene are MDHEN and SYDVKM. CDR3 loop: CASRPYPTDTQYF. CDR3 bases: TGTGCCAGCAGGCCCTACCCAACAGATACGCAGTATTTT.

The CDR3: CANRDSSNEQFF. CDR3 nucleotide sequence: TGTGCCAACCGGGACAGCAGCAATGAGCAGTTCTTC. This chain links TRBV10-3 with TRBJ2-1; 7 bases map to TRBD1. Germline loops: CDR1 ENHRY, CDR2 SYGVKD. Trimming at V came to 10 bases and at J to 6 bases, leaving 6 bases not matched to a gene. This CDR3 spans 12 amino acids.

This clonotype is medium-sized in the sample. The chain is built from TRBV24-1 and TRBJ2-5; 8 positions match TRBD2. Trimming removed 2 bases from V and 7 bases from J; junction bases left unmatched: 17. Germline assignment: CDR1 KGHDR and CDR2 SFDVKD. The CDR3 is 18 amino acids. CDR3 loop: CATSDSPGLADNPWTQYF. CDR3 DNA: TGTGCCACCAGTGATTCCCCAGGACTAGCTGACAACCCATGGACCCAGTACTTC.

This chain uses TRBV9 with TRBJ1-2, with D possibly matching TRBD1 (6 bases). V was clipped by 10 bases and J by 1 base, with 23 bases between them. The CDR3 extends over 16 amino acids. Looked up from germline, CDR1 is SGDLS and CDR2 is YYNGEE. The CDR3 DNA is TGTGCCGAACCTAAACCCGGGGCAGGGGATAACTATGGCTACACCTTC. Translating it yields CAEPKPGAGDNYGYTF.